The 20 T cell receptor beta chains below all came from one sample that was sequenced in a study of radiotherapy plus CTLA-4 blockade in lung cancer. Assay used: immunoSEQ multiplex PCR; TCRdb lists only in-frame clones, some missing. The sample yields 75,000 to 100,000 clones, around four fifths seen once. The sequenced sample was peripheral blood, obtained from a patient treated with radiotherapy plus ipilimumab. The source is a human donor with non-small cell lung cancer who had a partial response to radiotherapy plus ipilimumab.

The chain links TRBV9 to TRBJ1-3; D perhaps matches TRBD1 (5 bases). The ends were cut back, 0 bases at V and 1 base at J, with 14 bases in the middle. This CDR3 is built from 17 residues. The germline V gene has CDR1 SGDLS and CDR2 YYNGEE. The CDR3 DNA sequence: TGTGCCAGCAGCGTAGGGGGCAGGGAATGGTCTGGAAACACCATATATTTT. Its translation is CASSVGGREWSGNTIYF.

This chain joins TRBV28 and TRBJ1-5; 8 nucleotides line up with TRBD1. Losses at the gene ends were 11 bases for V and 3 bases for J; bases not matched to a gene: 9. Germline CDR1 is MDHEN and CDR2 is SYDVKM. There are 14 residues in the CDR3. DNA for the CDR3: TGTGCCGGGTCCTGGACAGGGATCAATCAGCCCCAGCATTTT. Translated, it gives CAGSWTGINQPQHF.

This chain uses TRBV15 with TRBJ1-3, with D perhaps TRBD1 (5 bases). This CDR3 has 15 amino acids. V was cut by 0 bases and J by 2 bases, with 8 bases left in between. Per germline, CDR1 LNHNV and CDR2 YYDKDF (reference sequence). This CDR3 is CATSRDGGAGNTIYF. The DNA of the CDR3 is TGTGCCACCAGCAGAGATGGGGGGGCTGGAAACACCATATATTTT.

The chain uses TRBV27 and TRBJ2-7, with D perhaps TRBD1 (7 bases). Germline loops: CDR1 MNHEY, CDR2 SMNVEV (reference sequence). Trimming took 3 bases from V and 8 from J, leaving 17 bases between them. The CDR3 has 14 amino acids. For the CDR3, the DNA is TGTGCCAGCAGTTTCTCTGCGGGACAGCAAAAGCAGTACTTC. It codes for CASSFSAGQQKQYF.

This chain's CDR3 is CASSPQDRRNTGELFF. CDR3 DNA sequence: TGCGCCAGCAGCCCCCAGGACAGGAGGAACACCGGGGAGCTGTTTTTT. The J gene is TRBJ2-2, the V gene TRBV5-1, with 7 bases lining up with TRBD1. The CDR3 sequence is 16 residues long. Germline V gene sequence: CDR1 SGHRS, CDR2 YFSETQ. The trim removed 4 bases at V and 1 base at J, leaving 7 bases unmatched.

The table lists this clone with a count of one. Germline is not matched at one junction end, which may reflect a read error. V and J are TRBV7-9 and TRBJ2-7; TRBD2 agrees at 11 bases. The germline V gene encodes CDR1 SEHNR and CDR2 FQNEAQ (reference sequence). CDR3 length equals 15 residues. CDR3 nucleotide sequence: TGTGCCAGCAGGTTAGCGGGAGGGCCCTCCTACGAGCAGTACTTC. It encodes CASRLAGGPSYEQYF.

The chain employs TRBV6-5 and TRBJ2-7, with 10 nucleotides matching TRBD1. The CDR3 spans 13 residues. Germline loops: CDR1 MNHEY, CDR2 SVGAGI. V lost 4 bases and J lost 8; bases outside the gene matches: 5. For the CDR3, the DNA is TGTGCCAGCAGTTCCCGGGACAGGGGCCAGCAGTACTTC. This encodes CASSSRDRGQQYF.

The CDR3 bases are TGTGCCACCAGCAGGGCTGCGGGGGAGCAGTACTTC. Its translation: CATSRAAGEQYF. This chain uses TRBV15 with TRBJ2-7; D perhaps matches TRBD2 (6 bases). Germline CDR1 reads LNHNV; CDR2 reads YYDKDF (reference sequence). Between the trimmed V and J ends, which lost 3 bases and 7 bases, there was a span of 10 bases. The CDR3 length is 12 residues.

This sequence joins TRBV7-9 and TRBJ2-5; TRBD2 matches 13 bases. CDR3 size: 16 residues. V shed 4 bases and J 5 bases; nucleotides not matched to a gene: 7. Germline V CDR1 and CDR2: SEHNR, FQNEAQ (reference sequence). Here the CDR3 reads CASSSRGLAGSETQYF. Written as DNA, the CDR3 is TGTGCCAGCAGCTCCAGGGGACTAGCGGGGAGTGAGACCCAGTACTTC.

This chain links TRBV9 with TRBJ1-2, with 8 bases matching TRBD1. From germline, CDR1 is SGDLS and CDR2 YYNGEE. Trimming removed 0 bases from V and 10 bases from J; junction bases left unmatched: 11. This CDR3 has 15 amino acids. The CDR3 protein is CASSVGLGQAEVYTF. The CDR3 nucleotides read TGTGCCAGCAGCGTAGGCTTGGGACAGGCGGAGGTCTACACCTTC.

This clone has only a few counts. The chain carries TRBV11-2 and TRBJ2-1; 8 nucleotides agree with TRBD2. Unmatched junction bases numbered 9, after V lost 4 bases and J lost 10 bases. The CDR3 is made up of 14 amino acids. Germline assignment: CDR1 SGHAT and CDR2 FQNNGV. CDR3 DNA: TGTGCCAGCAGCTCGCTCGGGGGGGCGGGAGAGCAGTTCTTC. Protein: CASSSLGGAGEQFF.

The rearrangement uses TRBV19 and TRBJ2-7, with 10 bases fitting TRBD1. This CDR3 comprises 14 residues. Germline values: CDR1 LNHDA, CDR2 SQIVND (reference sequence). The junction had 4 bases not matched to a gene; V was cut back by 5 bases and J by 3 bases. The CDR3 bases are TGTGCCAGTAGTCCGGGACAGGGGATCTACGAGCAGTACTTC. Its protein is CASSPGQGIYEQYF.

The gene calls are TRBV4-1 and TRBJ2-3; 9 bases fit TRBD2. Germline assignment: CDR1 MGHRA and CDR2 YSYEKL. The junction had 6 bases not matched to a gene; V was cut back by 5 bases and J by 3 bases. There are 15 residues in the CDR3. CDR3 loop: CASSWSGLATDTQYF. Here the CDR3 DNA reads TGCGCCAGCAGCTGGTCAGGACTAGCGACAGATACGCAGTATTTT.

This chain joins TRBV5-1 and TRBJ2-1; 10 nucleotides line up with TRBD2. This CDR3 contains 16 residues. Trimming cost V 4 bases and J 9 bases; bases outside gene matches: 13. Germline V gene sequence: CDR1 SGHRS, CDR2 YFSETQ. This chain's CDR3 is CASSPTRASGSGEQFF. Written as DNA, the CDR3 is TGCGCCAGCAGCCCGACCCGGGCTAGCGGGAGCGGTGAGCAGTTCTTC.

CDR3 in amino acids: CAGHSHPGSRTGELFF. The CDR3, as DNA: TGTGCCGGTCACTCGCACCCGGGGAGTCGCACCGGGGAGCTGTTTTTT. The chain employs TRBV21-1 and TRBJ2-2; TRBD2, the table's D call, lacks a check against the DNA. TRBV21-1 is annotated as a pseudogene. The CDR3 loop spans 16 amino acids.

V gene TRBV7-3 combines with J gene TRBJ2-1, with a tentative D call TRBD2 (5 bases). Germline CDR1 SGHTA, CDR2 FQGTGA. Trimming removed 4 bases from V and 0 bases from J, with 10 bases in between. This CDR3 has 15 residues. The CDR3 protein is CASSSRRSSYNEQFF. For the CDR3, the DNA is TGTGCCAGCAGCTCGAGGAGGAGCTCCTACAATGAGCAGTTCTTC.

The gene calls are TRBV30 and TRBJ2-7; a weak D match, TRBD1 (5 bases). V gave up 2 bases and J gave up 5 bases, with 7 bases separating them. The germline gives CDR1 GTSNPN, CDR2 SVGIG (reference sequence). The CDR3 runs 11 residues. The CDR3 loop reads CAWSWGNEQYF. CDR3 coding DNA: TGTGCCTGGAGTTGGGGCAACGAGCAGTACTTC.

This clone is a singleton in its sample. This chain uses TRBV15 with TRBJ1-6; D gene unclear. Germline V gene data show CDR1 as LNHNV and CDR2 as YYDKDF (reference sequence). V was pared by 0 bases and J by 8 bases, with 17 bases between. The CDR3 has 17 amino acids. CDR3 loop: CATSRDLDGGSYSPLHF. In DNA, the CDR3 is TGTGCCACCAGCAGAGATCTGGACGGCGGGTCATATTCACCCCTCCACTTT.

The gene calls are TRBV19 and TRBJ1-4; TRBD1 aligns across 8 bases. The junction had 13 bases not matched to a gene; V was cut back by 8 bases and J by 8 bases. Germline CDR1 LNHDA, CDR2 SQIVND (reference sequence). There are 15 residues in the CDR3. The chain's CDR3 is CASLPPGGRYEKLFF. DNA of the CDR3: TGTGCCAGTCTGCCCCCAGGGGGCAGGTACGAAAAACTGTTTTTT.

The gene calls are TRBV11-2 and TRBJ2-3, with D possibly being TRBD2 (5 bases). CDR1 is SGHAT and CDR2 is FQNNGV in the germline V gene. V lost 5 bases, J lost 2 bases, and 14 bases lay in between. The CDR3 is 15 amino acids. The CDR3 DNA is TGTGCCAGCAGCCAACTAGTTCCCCACACAGATACGCAGTATTTT. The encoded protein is CASSQLVPHTDTQYF.